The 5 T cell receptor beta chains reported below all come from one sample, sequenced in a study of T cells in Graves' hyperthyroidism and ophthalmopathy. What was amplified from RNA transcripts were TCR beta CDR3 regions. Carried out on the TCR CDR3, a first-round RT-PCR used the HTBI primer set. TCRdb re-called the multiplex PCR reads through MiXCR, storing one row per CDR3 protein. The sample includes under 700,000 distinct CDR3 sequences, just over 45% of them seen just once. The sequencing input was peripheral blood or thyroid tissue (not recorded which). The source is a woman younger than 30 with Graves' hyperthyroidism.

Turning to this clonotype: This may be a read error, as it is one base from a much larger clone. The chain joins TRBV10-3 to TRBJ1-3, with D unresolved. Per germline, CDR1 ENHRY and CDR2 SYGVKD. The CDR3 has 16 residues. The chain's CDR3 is CAINESVGVSGNTIYF. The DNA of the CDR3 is TGTGCCATCAATGAGTCGGTCGGTGTCTCTGGAAACACCATATATTTT.

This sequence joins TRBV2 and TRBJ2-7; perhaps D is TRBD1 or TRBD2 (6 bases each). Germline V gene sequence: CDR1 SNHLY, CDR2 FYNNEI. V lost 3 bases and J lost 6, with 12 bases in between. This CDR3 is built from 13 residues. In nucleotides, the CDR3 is TGTGCCAGCAGTGAGGGCAGGGGAGGCGAGCAGTACTTC. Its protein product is CASSEGRGGEQYF.

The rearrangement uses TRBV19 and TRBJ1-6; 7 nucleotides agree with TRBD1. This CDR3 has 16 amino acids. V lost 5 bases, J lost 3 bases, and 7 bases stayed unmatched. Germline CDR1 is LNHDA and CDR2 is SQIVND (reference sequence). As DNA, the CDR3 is TGTGCCAGTAGTCCCCAGGACAGGAGCTATAATTCACCCCTCCACTTT. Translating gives CASSPQDRSYNSPLHF.

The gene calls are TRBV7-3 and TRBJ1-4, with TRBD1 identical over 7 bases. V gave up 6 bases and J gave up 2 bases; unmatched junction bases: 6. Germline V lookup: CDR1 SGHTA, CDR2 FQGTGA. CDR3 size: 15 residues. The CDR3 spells CASSPTGATNEKLFF. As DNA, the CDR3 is TGTGCCAGCAGTCCAACAGGGGCGACTAATGAAAAACTGTTTTTT.

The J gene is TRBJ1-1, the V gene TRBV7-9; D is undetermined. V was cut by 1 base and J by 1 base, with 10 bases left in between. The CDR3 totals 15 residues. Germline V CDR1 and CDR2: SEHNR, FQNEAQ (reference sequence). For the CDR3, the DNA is TGTGCCAGCAGCTTAGTACAGACTGAGAACACTGAAGCTTTCTTT. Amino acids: CASSLVQTENTEAFF.